This passage covers 21 T cell receptor beta chains from one sample sequenced in a study of T cell repertoires in cytomegalovirus infection. Their antigens are not known. TCRdb re-analysed the reads in MiXCR, keeping a single row per CDR3 protein. Of fewer than 850,000 distinct CDR3 sequences in the sample, around 29% were seen once. The sequences come from cultured CD8+ T cells from PBMCs, collected from culture after CMV antigen stimulation. All receptors come from a human donor in good health (CMV status not recorded). Some clones in this sample may be carry-over from other donors' samples.

The chain recombines TRBV5-6 with TRBJ2-7; TRBD1 matches at 8 bases. Losses at the gene ends were 3 bases for V and 0 bases for J; bases not matched to a gene: 2. The length of the CDR3 is 14 residues. CDR1 is SGHDT and CDR2 is YYEEEE in the germline V gene. The CDR3: CASSWDRPSYEQYF. In DNA, the CDR3 is TGTGCCAGCAGCTGGGACAGGCCCTCCTACGAGCAGTACTTC.

The chain recombines TRBV5-6 with TRBJ2-7; tentatively, D is TRBD1 (5 bases). Trimming pared 0 bases from V and 2 bases from J, leaving 15 bases between. The CDR3 consists of 16 residues. The germline CDR1 and CDR2 sequences are SGHDT and YYEEEE. The CDR3 spells CASSLEGQGFTYEQYV. The CDR3, as DNA: TGTGCCAGCAGCTTGGAAGGTCAGGGATTCACCTACGAGCAGTACGTC.

Ten or more counts support this clonotype. The chain uses TRBV7-9 and TRBJ1-3; D gene unclear. Trimming took 5 bases from V and 0 from J, leaving 14 bases between them. This CDR3 is 16 amino acids long. Germline V gives CDR1 SEHNR, CDR2 FQNEAQ (reference sequence). CDR3 residues: CASSPGSDLSGNTIYF. The DNA for the CDR3 is TGTGCCAGCAGCCCGGGGTCGGACCTCTCTGGAAACACCATATATTTT. The variable domain in full, completed from reference TRBV7-9 and TRBJ1-3, reads DTGVSQNPRHKITKRGQNVTFRCDPISEHNRLYWYRQTLGQGPEFLTYFQNEAQLEKSRLLSDRFSAERPKGSFSTLEIQRTEQGDSAMYLCASSPGSDLSGNTIYFGEGSWLTVV.

The genes are TRBV9 and TRBJ2-7; a possible D gene is TRBD2 (6 bases). Looked up from germline, CDR1 is SGDLS and CDR2 is YYNGEE. V was cut by 4 bases and J by 2 bases, with 13 bases left in between. This CDR3 region has 14 residues. The DNA for the CDR3 is TGTGCCAGCAGCCCCCGGAGGGGACCCTACGAGCAGTACTTC. Protein: CASSPRRGPYEQYF.

The CDR3 region is CASSLSPDRGFLVEQYF. The DNA of the CDR3 is TGTGCCAGCAGTTTATCGCCCGACCGCGGGTTTTTGGTGGAGCAGTACTTC. The chain employs TRBV27 and TRBJ2-7; D is possibly TRBD2 (5 bases). The CDR3 covers 17 residues. Germline values: CDR1 MNHEY, CDR2 SMNVEV (reference sequence). Trimming cost V 0 bases and J 7 bases, with 22 bases left between them.

This clonotype came up many times. This chain links TRBV7-8 with TRBJ2-3; D is perhaps TRBD1 (5 bases). Trimming took off 4 bases at V and 0 bases at J, with 8 bases between the two ends. The CDR3 has 14 amino acids. Germline V CDR1 and CDR2: SGHVS, FQNEAQ. CDR3 residues: CASSSWTSTDTQYF. For the CDR3, the DNA is TGTGCCAGCAGCTCTTGGACAAGCACAGATACGCAGTATTTT.

The table lists this clonotype with a few counts. The chain couples TRBV29-1 to TRBJ2-3; D could derive from TRBD1 or TRBD2 (6 bases each). This CDR3 spans 14 amino acids. V shed 3 bases and J shed 3 bases, with 13 bases lying between them. CDR1 is SQVTM, CDR2 ANQGSEA, per germline. The CDR3, as DNA: TGCAGCGTTGAGGGGGGCAGCTATACAGATACGCAGTATTTT. This gives the protein CSVEGGSYTDTQYF.

The V and J genes are TRBV4-2 and TRBJ2-3; 9 nucleotides line up with TRBD2. Germline CDR1 and CDR2: LGHNA and YNFKEQ. J lost 2 bases, V lost 0 bases, and 6 bases had no gene match. CDR3 size: 17 residues. The CDR3, as DNA: TGTGCCAGCAGCCAAGATCGGCGGGGGGGCTCCACAGATACGCAGTATTTT. Amino acids: CASSQDRRGGSTDTQYF.

The chain uses TRBV9 and TRBJ1-1; D not certain. CDR1 is SGDLS, CDR2 YYNGEE, per germline. This CDR3 contains 15 residues. Trimming stripped 1 base from V and 11 bases from J, with 21 bases between. CDR3 sequence (DNA): TGTGCCAGCAGCGTAATGCGGGTGGAGTCAGGAGGGGCTTTCTTT. It specifies CASSVMRVESGGAFF.

The rearrangement links TRBV19 to TRBJ2-1; D may be TRBD2 (5 bases). The CDR3 has 14 amino acids. The V end lost 5 bases, the J end lost 4 bases, and 12 bases lay between the germline ends. Germline lookup yields CDR1 LNHDA and CDR2 SQIVND (reference sequence). The CDR3, as DNA: TGTGCCAGTAGTGTCGGGATCGCATACAATGAGCAGTTCTTC. Translated: CASSVGIAYNEQFF.

The chain employs TRBV9 and TRBJ1-6; 7 nucleotides line up with TRBD1. The junction had 9 bases not matched to a gene; V was cut back by 7 bases and J by 5 bases. The CDR3 contains 15 residues. Germline V gene sequence: CDR1 SGDLS, CDR2 YYNGEE. The CDR3 coding sequence is TGTGCCAGCGGCGGGGACAGACTGAATAATTCACCCCTCCACTTT. It yields the protein CASGGDRLNNSPLHF.

The table lists this clonotype with a few counts. The chain links TRBV20-1 to TRBJ2-1; D ambiguous. The V end lost 2 bases, the J end lost 1 base, and 6 bases lay between the germline ends. This CDR3 has 13 residues. The germline gives CDR1 DFQATT, CDR2 SNEGSKA (reference sequence). The CDR3 here is CSARLTSYNEQFF. DNA of the CDR3: TGCAGTGCTAGACTAACGTCCTACAATGAGCAGTTCTTC.

The chain couples TRBV19 to TRBJ1-2; a possible D gene is TRBD1 (5 bases). Germline-derived CDR1 and CDR2 are LNHDA and SQIVND (reference sequence). V was pared by 10 bases and J by 6 bases, with 18 bases between. The CDR3 length is 13 residues. The CDR3 bases are TGTGCCACCTCACAGGATTTTAGTCATGGCTACACCTTC. This gives the protein CATSQDFSHGYTF.

The rearrangement links TRBV6-2 or TRBV6-3 to TRBJ2-7; tentatively, D is TRBD2 (6 bases). Trimming shortened V by 5 bases and J by 3 bases, and 14 bases separated the two germline ends. CDR1 and CDR2 (germline): MNHEY, SVGEGT. The CDR3 consists of 14 residues. The CDR3 sequence: CASSPPGLFYEQYV. CDR3 in DNA: TGTGCCAGCAGTCCCCCGGGACTCTTCTACGAGCAGTACGTC.

The sample holds a few counts of this clonotype. The chain is built from TRBV7-4 and TRBJ2-7, with 8 bases identical to TRBD2. Trimming at V came to 5 bases and at J to 5 bases, leaving 8 bases not matched to a gene. Per the germline V gene, CDR1 is SGHVT and CDR2 is SQSDAQ. CDR3 length: 14 amino acids. This CDR3 is CASSRGTSWNEQYF. In DNA form, the CDR3 reads TGTGCCAGCAGCCGCGGGACTAGTTGGAACGAGCAGTACTTC.

This sequence joins TRBV5-6 and TRBJ1-1, with 7 bases identical to TRBD1. V trimming: 3 bases; J trimming: 4 bases; junction bases outside the gene matches: 12. Germline-derived CDR1 and CDR2 are SGHDT and YYEEEE. The CDR3 is made up of 16 amino acids. The CDR3, as DNA: TGTGCCAGCAGCTCGTGGAGCGAGGACAGGATCACTGAAGCTTTCTTT. Translated: CASSSWSEDRITEAFF.

This clonotype was observed a handful of times. CDR3 protein: CATLDRDTGELFF. The CDR3 DNA is TGTGCCACCCTAGACAGGGACACCGGGGAGCTGTTTTTT. The chain recombines TRBV6-1 with TRBJ2-2, with 7 bases identical to TRBD1. Germline CDR1 MNHNS, CDR2 SASEGT. The V and J ends lost 10 bases and 3 bases, in that order; junction bases with no gene match: 5. The CDR3 extends over 13 amino acids.

In this sample, this clonotype turned up many times. V and J are TRBV7-8 and TRBJ2-5; D gene ambiguous. V shed 1 base and J shed 2 bases, with 8 bases lying between them. There are 14 residues in the CDR3. Germline values: CDR1 SGHVS, CDR2 FQNEAQ. The CDR3 sequence: CASSLVWGQETQYF. CDR3 in DNA: TGTGCCAGCAGCTTAGTATGGGGACAAGAGACCCAGTACTTC.

The chain employs TRBV27 and TRBJ2-5; 10 nucleotides align to TRBD2. The CDR3 covers 15 residues. Germline V gene lookup returns CDR1 MNHEY and CDR2 SMNVEV (reference sequence). V shed 9 bases, J shed 5 bases, and the junction held 12 bases outside the gene matches. The CDR3 protein is CASWGASGGSETQYF. The CDR3 DNA is TGTGCCAGTTGGGGGGCTAGCGGGGGAAGCGAGACCCAGTACTTC.

In its sample, this clonotype was seen a few times. The rearrangement joins TRBV7-2 to TRBJ1-3; a weak D match, TRBD1 (5 bases). V dropped 5 bases and J dropped 8 bases, with 22 bases sitting between them. Germline assignment: CDR1 SGHTA and CDR2 FQGNSA. The length of the CDR3 is 16 residues. In DNA, the CDR3 is TGTGCCAGCAGCCCCGGAACGGCATACCGCAGGGACACCATATATTTT. This encodes CASSPGTAYRRDTIYF.

This clonotype was counted only a few times. The chain employs TRBV4-3 and TRBJ2-3, with D possibly TRBD1 on 6 matching bases. CDR1 is LGHNA and CDR2 is YSLEER in the germline V gene. The CDR3 consists of 18 residues. Trimming stripped 0 bases from V and 0 bases from J, with 16 bases between. The CDR3 region is CASSQEAAPGASTDTQYF. CDR3 in DNA: TGCGCCAGCAGCCAAGAAGCCGCCCCAGGGGCCAGCACAGATACGCAGTATTTT.